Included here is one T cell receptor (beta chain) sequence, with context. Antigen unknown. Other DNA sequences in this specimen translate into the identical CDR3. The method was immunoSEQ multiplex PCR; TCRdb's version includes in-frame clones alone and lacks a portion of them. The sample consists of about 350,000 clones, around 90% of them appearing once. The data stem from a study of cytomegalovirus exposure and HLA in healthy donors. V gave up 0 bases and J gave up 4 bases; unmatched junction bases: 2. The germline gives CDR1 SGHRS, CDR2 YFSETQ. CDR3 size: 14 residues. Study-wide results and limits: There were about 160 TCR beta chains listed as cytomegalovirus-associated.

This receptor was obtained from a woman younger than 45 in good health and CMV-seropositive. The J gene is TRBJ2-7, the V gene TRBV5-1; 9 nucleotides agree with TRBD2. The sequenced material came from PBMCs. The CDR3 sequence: CASSLGAGGYEQYF. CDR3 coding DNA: TGCGCCAGCAGCTTGGGGGCGGGAGGGTACGAGCAGTACTTC. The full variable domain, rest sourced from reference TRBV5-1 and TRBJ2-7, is KAGVTQTPRYLIKTRGQQVTLSCSPISGHRSVSWYQQTPGQGLQFLFEYFSETQRNKGNFPGRFSGRQFSNSRSEMNVSTLELGDSALYLCASSLGAGGYEQYFGPGTRLTVT.